Included here is one T cell receptor (beta chain) sequence, with context. Its antigen is unknown. The sample comes from a study of T cell responses to AZD1222 COVID-19 vaccine. Study results and caveats: Within unmutated variant regions lay the reported targets of nearly half of spike-specific TCRs.

Clones were sequenced by immunoSEQ multiplex PCR, and TCRdb holds only the in-frame ones, with some missing. Of over 150,000 clones listed, 90% to 95% are singletons. This CDR3 contains 15 residues. Deletions cut 3 bases from V and 2 bases from J, with 12 bases between. The germline V gene encodes CDR1 KGHSH and CDR2 LQKENI. Sequenced material: peripheral blood, taken 28 days after the second dose of the MenACWY control vaccine. This chain connects TRBV18 to TRBJ2-3, with no clear D. The TCR originated in an adult who received the MenACWY meningococcal vaccine as a control. The CDR3 bases are TGTGCCAGCTCACCTAGCCAGACCTTCACAGATACGCAGTATTTT. Translation gives CASSPSQTFTDTQYF.